This T cell receptor beta chain was obtained from a study of OX40 agonist ivuxolimab in advanced cancers. General study findings and limits: There were, on average, more expanded clones in CD8+ T cells than in CD4+.

With V trimmed by 8 bases and J by 3 bases, 3 bases remained unmatched. Germline CDR1 reads SNHLY; CDR2 reads FYNNEI. The CDR3 extends over 12 amino acids. Data came from immunoSEQ multiplex PCR; TCRdb stores just in-frame clones and leaves some out. In the table there are about 26,000 clones, 76% of which are singletons. A word on this clone: Its antigen is unidentified.

This clonotype was sampled from an adult with an advanced solid tumor such as melanoma, head and neck, liver or kidney cancer. The rearrangement links TRBV2 to TRBJ2-7, with TRBD1 matching over 8 bases. Here the sequenced sample was CD4+ or CD8+ T cells sorted from blood, taken in a trial of the OX40 agonist ivuxolimab. CDR3 sequence reads: CASGDRFYEQYF. The CDR3 nucleotides read TGTGCCAGCGGGGACAGGTTCTACGAGCAGTACTTC.